What follows are 20 T cell receptor beta chains derived from one specimen sequenced in a study of blood T cell repertoires in COVID-19. Assay used: immunoSEQ multiplex PCR; TCRdb lists only in-frame clones, some missing. The sample holds some 300,000 clones, more than 75% seen once. The sequenced sample was peripheral blood. The receptors here all came from a man aged 65 to 85 with acute or convalescent COVID-19.

V gene TRBV30 combines with J gene TRBJ2-1, with 16 bases that match TRBD2. V gave up 2 bases and J gave up 14 bases; unmatched junction bases: 6. CDR1 GTSNPN and CDR2 SVGIG come from the germline V gene (reference sequence). The length of the CDR3 is 14 residues. The CDR3 loop reads CAWSPGLAGGPEFF. The DNA for the CDR3 is TGTGCCTGGAGTCCGGGACTAGCGGGAGGGCCAGAGTTCTTC.

The CDR3 spells CASTPTGAGSPLHF. The CDR3 nucleotides read TGTGCCAGCACCCCGACAGGGGCAGGATCACCCCTCCACTTT. V usage is TRBV6-5 and J usage is TRBJ1-6; 8 nucleotides agree with TRBD1. Trimming took 7 bases from V and 10 from J; bases not matched to a gene: 9. From germline, CDR1 is MNHEY and CDR2 SVGAGI. The CDR3 contains 14 residues.

V is TRBV21-1 and J is TRBJ2-7; no check of the table's D call, TRBD1, against the DNA was made. TRBV21-1 is a known pseudogene. The CDR3 is 16 amino acids. Here the CDR3 reads CASSKALDREVYEQYF. The CDR3 bases are TGTGCCAGCAGCAAAGCGCTAGACAGGGAAGTTTACGAGCAGTACTTC.

This clone showed up just once. This sequence joins TRBV3-1 (or the pseudogene TRBV3-2) and TRBJ2-6, with TRBD2 matching 8 bases. Per germline, CDR1 LGHDT and CDR2 YNNKEL (reference sequence). The CDR3 extends over 14 amino acids. Germline trimming cut 4 bases from V and 7 bases from J; bases unmatched to any gene: 3. As DNA, the CDR3 is TGTGCCAGCAGCCCTCGGGAGGGCGCCAACGTCCTGACTTTC. It specifies CASSPREGANVLTF.

The chain couples TRBV5-1 to TRBJ2-1; no definite D call. With 4 bases removed from V and 5 bases from J, the gap between germline ends came to 19 bases. There are 16 residues in the CDR3. Germline loops: CDR1 SGHRS, CDR2 YFSETQ. This CDR3 reads CASSLNKIPLNNEQFF. For the CDR3, the DNA is TGCGCCAGCAGCCTGAACAAAATACCATTAAACAATGAGCAGTTCTTC.

V and J are TRBV11-3 and TRBJ2-1, with D hard to call. Germline CDR1 and CDR2: SGHNT and YENEEA. The CDR3 runs 13 residues. The V end lost 1 base, the J end lost 3 bases, and 4 bases lay between the germline ends. The CDR3 nucleotides are TGTGCCAGCAGCTTAGGACTCTACAATGAGCAGTTCTTC. Translated, it gives CASSLGLYNEQFF. Full variable domain (remainder filled in from reference TRBV11-3 and TRBJ2-1): EAGVVQSPRYKIIEKKQPVAFWCNPISGHNTLYWYLQNLGQGPELLIRYENEEAVDDSQLPKDRFSAERLKGVDSTLKIQPAELGDSAVYLCASSLGLYNEQFFGPGTRLTVL.

The rearrangement links TRBV7-2 to TRBJ2-5; perhaps TRBD2 as D (6 bases). CDR3 length: 16 residues. Germline V lookup: CDR1 SGHTA, CDR2 FQGNSA. V lost 1 base, J lost 6 bases, and 18 bases lay in between. The CDR3 protein is CASSLGTTPSVKTQYF. For the CDR3, the DNA is TGTGCCAGCAGCTTAGGGACTACGCCATCCGTTAAGACCCAGTACTTC.

The gene calls are TRBV28 and TRBJ2-1; 8 bases are shared with TRBD2. The ends lost 7 bases at V and 3 bases at J; junction bases unmatched: 8. The length of the CDR3 is 15 residues. Germline values: CDR1 MDHEN, CDR2 SYDVKM. CDR3 protein: CASTPAGGDYNEQFF. As DNA, the CDR3 is TGTGCCAGCACCCCTGCGGGAGGCGACTACAATGAGCAGTTCTTC. The whole variable domain, remainder taken from reference TRBV28 and TRBJ2-1, is DVKVTQSSRYLVKRTGEKVFLECVQDMDHENMFWYRQDPGLGLRLIYFSYDVKMKEKGDIPEGYSVSREKKERFSLILESASTNQTSMYLCASTPAGGDYNEQFFGPGTRLTVL.

The chain links TRBV7-8 to TRBJ1-5, with 7 bases fitting TRBD1. This CDR3 is 15 amino acids long. V lost 2 bases and J lost 3; bases outside the gene matches: 4. Germline V gives CDR1 SGHVS, CDR2 FQNEAQ. The CDR3 region has the DNA TGTGCCAGCAGCTTATGGGGACAGTCCAATCAGCCCCAGCATTTT. This translates into CASSLWGQSNQPQHF.

The chain employs TRBV19 and TRBJ1-5, with D possibly being TRBD1 (5 bases). Germline lookup yields CDR1 LNHDA and CDR2 SQIVND (reference sequence). Deletions cut 9 bases from V and 0 bases from J, with 9 bases between. This CDR3 is built from 13 residues. This CDR3 reads CASRDSSNQPQHF. In DNA form, the CDR3 reads TGTGCCAGCCGCGACAGTAGCAATCAGCCCCAGCATTTT.

The V and J genes are TRBV6-5 and TRBJ1-1; tentative D call: TRBD1 (5 bases). CDR1 and CDR2 (germline): MNHEY, SVGAGI. This CDR3 region has 14 residues. The V and J ends lost 5 bases and 1 base respectively, with 11 bases between them. CDR3 amino acids: CASSQGTWNTEAFF. The CDR3 DNA reads as TGTGCCAGCAGTCAGGGCACCTGGAACACTGAAGCTTTCTTT.

This rearrangement joins TRBV5-1 to TRBJ2-5, with TRBD2 as a possible D gene (6 bases). V lost 0 bases to trimming and J lost 5 bases, with 17 bases between them. The CDR3 runs to 16 residues. CDR1 SGHRS and CDR2 YFSETQ come from the germline V gene. The CDR3 bases are TGCGCCAGCAGCTTGGGATCAGGCGGGGAGTGGGAGACCCAGTACTTC. This translates into CASSLGSGGEWETQYF.

The chain carries TRBV2 and TRBJ2-5; 12 bases fit TRBD1. V lost 5 bases and J lost 5; bases outside the gene matches: 6. The CDR3 is 15 residues long. Germline values: CDR1 SNHLY, CDR2 FYNNEI. CDR3 in DNA: TGTGCCAGCAGTCCCGGGACAGGGGGCTTCGAGACCCAGTACTTC. Its translation is CASSPGTGGFETQYF.

The CDR3 DNA sequence: TGTGCCACCAGTGATCCCTCCCCAGGCAATGAGCAGTTCTTC. Protein: CATSDPSPGNEQFF. The chain links TRBV24-1 to TRBJ2-1; no clear D. This CDR3 is 14 amino acids long. The germline V and J ends were trimmed by 3 bases and 6 bases, with 11 bases remaining between them. Germline values: CDR1 KGHDR, CDR2 SFDVKD.

This chain joins TRBV4-1 and TRBJ2-7; 7 positions agree with TRBD1. V trimming: 3 bases; J trimming: 0 bases; junction bases outside the gene matches: 5. The CDR3 contains 15 residues. CDR1 and CDR2 from the germline V gene are MGHRA and YSYEKL. The CDR3: CASSHQGQYSYEQYF. The CDR3 nucleotides are TGCGCCAGCAGCCACCAGGGACAGTACTCCTACGAGCAGTACTTC.

This clone was counted a single time. The chain has TRBV7-2 and TRBJ2-7; the match to TRBD1 covers 9 bases. The CDR3 spans 14 residues. V was pared by 4 bases and J by 1 base, with 2 bases of the junction left unmatched. CDR1 and CDR2 (germline): SGHTA, FQGNSA. The CDR3 coding sequence is TGTGCCAGCAGCTCCGGGACAGGGTCCTACGAGCAGTACTTC. Translation gives CASSSGTGSYEQYF.

The chain employs TRBV9 and TRBJ2-1, with 7 bases matching TRBD1. This CDR3 is 13 amino acids long. Germline V gene sequence: CDR1 SGDLS, CDR2 YYNGEE. Losses at the gene ends were 0 bases for V and 13 bases for J; bases not matched to a gene: 7. This CDR3 reads CASSVEGTANQFF. The CDR3 bases are TGTGCCAGCAGCGTAGAAGGGACAGCTAATCAGTTCTTC.

V and J are TRBV10-3 and TRBJ2-7, with D possibly matching TRBD1 (5 bases). This CDR3 region has 14 residues. CDR1 is ENHRY, CDR2 SYGVKD, per germline. V lost 2 bases and J lost 3, with 11 bases in between. The CDR3 DNA reads TGTGCCATCAGTGAGAACCCTAGGGGCTACGAGCAGTACTTC. It translates to CAISENPRGYEQYF.

This chain uses TRBV6-5 with TRBJ2-1; maybe TRBD2 (6 bases). CDR1 is MNHEY and CDR2 is SVGAGI in the germline V gene. V shed 5 bases and J shed 1 base, with 12 bases lying between them. The CDR3 sequence is 15 residues long. The CDR3 protein is CASSPLASSYNEQFF. DNA of the CDR3: TGTGCCAGCAGTCCACTAGCTTCTTCCTACAATGAGCAGTTCTTC.

The table lists this clone with a few counts. The V and J genes are TRBV30 and TRBJ1-1, with D unresolved. The V end was cut by 4 bases, the J end by 9 bases, with 18 bases between. Germline V gene data show CDR1 as GTSNPN and CDR2 as SVGIG (reference sequence). This CDR3 spans 13 amino acids. In DNA form, the CDR3 reads TGTGCCTGGACGAGCCATCTATTTGGGCAAGCTTTCTTT. Translated: CAWTSHLFGQAFF.